Described below is a single T cell receptor beta chain sequence and its context. The data were obtained in a study of T cell changes during pregnancy in multiple sclerosis. The assay was immunoSEQ multiplex PCR, and TCRdb's table has in-frame clones only and misses some. The sample gives approximately 88,000 clones, nearly 95% of which show up once; roughly 1.1% is in the top ten. The TCR comes from a female donor with multiple sclerosis, enrolled in a pregnancy study. Here the sequenced sample was peripheral blood, taken in the second trimester of pregnancy.

This CDR3 is CASSFSRQGSSYEQYF. The DNA of the CDR3 is TGTGCCAGCAGCTTTTCCAGACAGGGGAGCTCCTACGAGCAGTACTTC. The V gene is TRBV7-8, the J gene TRBJ2-7, with 8 bases aligning to TRBD1. Trimming at V came to 3 bases and at J to 0 bases, leaving 7 bases not matched to a gene. Germline CDR1 reads SGHVS; CDR2 reads FQNEAQ. This CDR3 is 16 amino acids long.